The present T cell receptor (beta chain) was sequenced within a study of T cells in women clearing cervical HPV infection. About the research overall: Donors had HPV16-related CIN3 or worse; 2 had invasive cancer. The study, taken as a whole, reports: Timing of associations relative to infection is unclear; T-cell subsets were not isolated. TRBV6-7 abundance was lower in cases than controls (roughly 0.11% versus 0.16%).

V lost 5 bases to trimming and J lost 5 bases, with 13 bases between them. Germline CDR1 and CDR2: SGHTA and FQGNSA. CDR3 length: 13 amino acids. Each participant carried one incident cervical HPV16 infection only. About this clone itself: Its antigen is unknown. The read is 3 residues too short to cover the CDR3 end, so that end is filled in from the germline J gene.

Produced via immunoSEQ multiplex PCR; TCRdb's table is partial and in-frame only. The sample holds around 30,000 clones. The sequenced sample consisted of blood buffy coat. The TCR was taken from a woman aged 18 to 75 with a cervical HPV16 infection that either progressed to CIN3+ or cleared (not recorded which). The J gene is TRBJ2-7, the V gene TRBV7-2; D is uncertain. Here the CDR3 reads CASSPNGFHEQYF. The DNA read from the CDR3 is TGTGCCAGCAGCCCTAACGGGTTTCACGAG.